This TCR beta chain was identified during a study of CD8 T cells in ankylosing spondylitis. Overall study findings and caveats: Ankylosing spondylitis blood appeared to carry a characteristic TCR beta motif of several highly homologous variants.

Regarding this clonotype: What it binds is not known.

MiXCR, run by TCRdb on the 5' RACE reads, gives a single entry per CDR3 protein. The sample consists of 330,000 or so distinct CDR3 sequences, less than 9.5% of them appearing once. The TCR was taken from a male donor with ankylosing spondylitis. The sequenced sample was blood, either unsorted or a sorted T cell fraction (not recorded which).

CDR3 amino acids: CASTLGTSGTSEQYF. CDR3 nucleotide sequence: TGTGCCAGCACCCTCGGGACTAGCGGGACTTCCGAGCAGTACTTC. This chain joins TRBV7-2 and TRBJ2-7; 13 bases are shared with TRBD2. The CDR3 spans 15 residues. Germline V gene data show CDR1 as SGHTA and CDR2 as FQGNSA. V shed 7 bases, J shed 6 bases, and the junction held 9 bases outside the gene matches. Together with reference TRBV7-2 and TRBJ2-7, the CDR3 gives the full variable domain: GAGVSQSPSNKVTEKGKDVELRCDPISGHTALYWYRQSLGQGLEFLIYFQGNSAPDKSGLPSDRFSAERTGGSVSTLTIQRTQQEDSAVYLCASTLGTSGTSEQYFGPGTRLTVT.